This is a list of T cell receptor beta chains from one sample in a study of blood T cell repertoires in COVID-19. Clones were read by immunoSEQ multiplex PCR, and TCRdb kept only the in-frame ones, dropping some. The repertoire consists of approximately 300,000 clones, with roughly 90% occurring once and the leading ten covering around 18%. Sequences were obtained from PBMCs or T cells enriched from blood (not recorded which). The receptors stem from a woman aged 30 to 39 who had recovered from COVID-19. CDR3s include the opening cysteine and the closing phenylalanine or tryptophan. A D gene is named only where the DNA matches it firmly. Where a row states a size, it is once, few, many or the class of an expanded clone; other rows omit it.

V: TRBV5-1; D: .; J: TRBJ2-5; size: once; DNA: TGCGCCAGCAGGTTAGATCGAGAGACCCAGTACTTC; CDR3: CASRLDRETQYF
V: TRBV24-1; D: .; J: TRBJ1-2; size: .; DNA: TGTGCCACCAGGGGAGAGGGATTCTATGGCTACACCTTC; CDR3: CATRGEGFYGYTF
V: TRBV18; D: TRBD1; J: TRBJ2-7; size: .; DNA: TGTGCCAGCTCACTGGGACAGGGGAACGAGCAGTACTTC; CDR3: CASSLGQGNEQYF
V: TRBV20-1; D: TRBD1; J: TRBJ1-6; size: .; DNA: TGCAGTGCTAGTGACAGGGATTCAACCCTCCACTTT; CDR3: CSASDRDSTLHF
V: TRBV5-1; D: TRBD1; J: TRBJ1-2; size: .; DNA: TGCGCCAGCAGCTTGGCCAACAGGGGTGTTTATGGCTACACCTTC; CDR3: CASSLANRGVYGYTF
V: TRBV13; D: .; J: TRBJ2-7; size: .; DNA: TGTGCCAGCAGTTTCGTCTACGAGCAGTACTTC; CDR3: CASSFVYEQYF
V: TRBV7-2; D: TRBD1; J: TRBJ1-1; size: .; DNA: TGTGCCAGCAGCCCCCGGGCAGGGGGGAACACTGAAGCTTTCTTT; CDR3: CASSPRAGGNTEAFF
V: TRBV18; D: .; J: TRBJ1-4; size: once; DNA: TGTGCCAGCTCACGGAACAGGCTCAAGAATGAAAAACTGTTTTTT; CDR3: CASSRNRLKNEKLFF
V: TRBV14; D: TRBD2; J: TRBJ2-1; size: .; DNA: TGTGCCAGCAGCCAATGGGGACTAGCAGGCTCCTACAATGAGCAGTTCTTC; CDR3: CASSQWGLAGSYNEQFF
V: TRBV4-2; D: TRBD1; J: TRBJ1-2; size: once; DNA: TGTGCCAGCAGCCAGGGACAGGGAAATGGCTACACCTTC; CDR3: CASSQGQGNGYTF
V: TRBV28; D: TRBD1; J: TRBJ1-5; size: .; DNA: TGTGCCAGCAGTTTTGAAGGACAGGGGTGGAATCAGCCCCAGCATTTT; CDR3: CASSFEGQGWNQPQHF
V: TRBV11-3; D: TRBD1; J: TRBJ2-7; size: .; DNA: TGTGCCAGCAGCGCCCCACAGGGGACCGCCTTATACGAGCAGTACTTC; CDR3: CASSAPQGTALYEQYF
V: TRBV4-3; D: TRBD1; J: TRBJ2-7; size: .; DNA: TGCGCCAGCAGCCAAGATCGGGCAGGGGGAGAGCAGTACTTC; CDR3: CASSQDRAGGEQYF
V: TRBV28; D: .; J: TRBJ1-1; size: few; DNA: TGTGCCAGCAGCGGAAGTGGGCAGGAAGCTTTCTTT; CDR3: CASSGSGQEAFF
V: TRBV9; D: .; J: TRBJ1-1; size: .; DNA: TGTGCCAGCAGCGTAGCTAGCGGTACTGAAGCTTTCTTT; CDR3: CASSVASGTEAFF
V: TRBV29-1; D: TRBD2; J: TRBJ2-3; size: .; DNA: TGCAGCGTTGAAGATCGGCGGGGGAGGGGTACAGATACGCAGTATTTT; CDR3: CSVEDRRGRGTDTQYF
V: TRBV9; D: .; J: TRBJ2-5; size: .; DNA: TGTGCCAGCAGCGTAGGAGGCAGAGAGACCCAGTACTTC; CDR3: CASSVGGRETQYF
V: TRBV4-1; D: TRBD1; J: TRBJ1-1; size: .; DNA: TGCGCCAGCAGCCAAGATAACAGGGGCACTGAAGCTTTCTTT; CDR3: CASSQDNRGTEAFF
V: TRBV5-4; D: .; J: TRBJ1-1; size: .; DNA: TGTGCCAGCAGCTTGGGGGCGCCAAAAGGCACTGAAGCTTTCTTT; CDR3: CASSLGAPKGTEAFF
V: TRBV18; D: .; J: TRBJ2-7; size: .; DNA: TGTGCCAGCTCCCGCGGTCCCTTCTACGAGCAGTACTTC; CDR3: CASSRGPFYEQYF
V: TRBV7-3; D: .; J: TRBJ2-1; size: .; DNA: TGTGCCAGCAGCTTAGACTCGAGCTCCTACAATGAGCAGTTCTTC; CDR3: CASSLDSSSYNEQFF
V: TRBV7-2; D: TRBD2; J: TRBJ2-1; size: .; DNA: TGTGCCAGCAGCTTAGGGCGACTAGCGGGGGGGTTAGGCGAGCAGTTCTTC; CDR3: CASSLGRLAGGLGEQFF
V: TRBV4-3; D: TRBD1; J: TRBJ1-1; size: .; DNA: TGCGCCAGCAGCCAAAGTCCCGGGACAGTCCTGAACACTGAAGCTTTCTTT; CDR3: CASSQSPGTVLNTEAFF
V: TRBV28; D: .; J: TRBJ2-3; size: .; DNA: TGTGCCAGCAGCCCCAGGGCGGGGAGCACAGATACGCAGTATTTT; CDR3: CASSPRAGSTDTQYF
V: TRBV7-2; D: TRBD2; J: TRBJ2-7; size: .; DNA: TGTGCCAGCAGCGTCCAAGGGACTAGCGGGGGGGCTTGGGAGCAGTACTTC; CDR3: CASSVQGTSGGAWEQYF
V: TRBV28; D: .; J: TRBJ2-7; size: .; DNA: TGTGCCAGCAGTTCCGGGACAATTTCTAGCGAGCAGTACTTC; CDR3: CASSSGTISSEQYF
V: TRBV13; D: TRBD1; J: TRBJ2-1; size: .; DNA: TGTGCCAGCAGCTTAGAGGGGACAGGGCCCGCTTCTGAGCAGTTCTTC; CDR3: CASSLEGTGPASEQFF
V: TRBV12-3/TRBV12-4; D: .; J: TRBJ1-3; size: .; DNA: TGTGCCAGCAGTGAAGGGGTGGCCACCATATATTTT; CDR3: CASSEGVATIYF
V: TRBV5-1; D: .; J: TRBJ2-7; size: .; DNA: TGCGCCAGCAGCTTACAGGAAGCCTACGAGCAGTACTTC; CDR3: CASSLQEAYEQYF
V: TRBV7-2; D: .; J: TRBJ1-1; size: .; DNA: TGTGCCAGCAGCTTCGGGTGGAACACTGAAGCTTTCTTT; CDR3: CASSFGWNTEAFF
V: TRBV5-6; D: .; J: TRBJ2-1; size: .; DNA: TGTGCCAGCAGCTTGTTAACCGGGGAGCAGTTCTTC; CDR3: CASSLLTGEQFF
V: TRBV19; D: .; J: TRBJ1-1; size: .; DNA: TGTGCCAGTAGTAAGGGCAGGGGTCTGAACACTGAAGCTTTCTTT; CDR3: CASSKGRGLNTEAFF
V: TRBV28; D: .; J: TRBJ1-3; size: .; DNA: TGTGCCAGCAGTTTATATCCCGACTCGGGTGGAAACACCATATATTTT; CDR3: CASSLYPDSGGNTIYF
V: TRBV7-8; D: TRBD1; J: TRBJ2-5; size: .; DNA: TGTGCCAGCAGCAAAAAGACAGGGGGTCTAGAGACCCAGTACTTC; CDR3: CASSKKTGGLETQYF
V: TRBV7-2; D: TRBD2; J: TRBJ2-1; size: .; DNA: TGTGCCAGCAGCTCCGGACTAGCGGAGGTGGGGAATGAGCAGTTCTTC; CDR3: CASSSGLAEVGNEQFF
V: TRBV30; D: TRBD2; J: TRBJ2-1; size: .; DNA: TGTGCCTGGAGTGTAGACGTGCTAGCGGGGGGGCCGGGGAATGAGCAGTTCTTC; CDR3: CAWSVDVLAGGPGNEQFF
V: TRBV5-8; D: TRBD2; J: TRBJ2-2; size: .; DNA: TGTGCCAGCAGCTTGGGACTAGCCCCGAACACCGGGGAGCTGTTTTTT; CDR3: CASSLGLAPNTGELFF
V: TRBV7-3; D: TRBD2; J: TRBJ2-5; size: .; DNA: TGTGCCAGCAGCTTGGGCCCTTTGACTAGCGGACAAGAGACCCAGTACTTC; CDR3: CASSLGPLTSGQETQYF
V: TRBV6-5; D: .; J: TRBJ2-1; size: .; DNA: TGTGCCAGCAGTAGGGGGAATGAGCAGTTCTTC; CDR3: CASSRGNEQFF
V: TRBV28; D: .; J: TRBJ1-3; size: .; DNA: TGTGCCAGCAGTCAATTTCTCGGGGGGGACTCTGGAAACACCATATATTTT; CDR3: CASSQFLGGDSGNTIYF
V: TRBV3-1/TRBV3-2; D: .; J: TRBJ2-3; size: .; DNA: TGTGCCAGCAGCCAAGTTGGGACACGGACAGATACGCAGTATTTT; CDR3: CASSQVGTRTDTQYF
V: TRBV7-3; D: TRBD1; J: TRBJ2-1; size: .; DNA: TGTGCCAGCAGCTTCAGGGGGCGTAATGAGCAGTTCTTC; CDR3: CASSFRGRNEQFF
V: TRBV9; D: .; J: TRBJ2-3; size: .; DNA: TGTGCCAGCAACAACCCCCCTACAGATACGCAGTATTTT; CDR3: CASNNPPTDTQYF
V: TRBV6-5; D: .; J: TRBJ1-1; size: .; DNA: TGTGCCAGCGCCCTCGGGGGGTCGAGGGCTGAAGCTTTCTTT; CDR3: CASALGGSRAEAFF
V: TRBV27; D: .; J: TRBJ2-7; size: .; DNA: TGTGCCAGCGGAATCGGCGGGTACGAGCAGTACTTC; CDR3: CASGIGGYEQYF
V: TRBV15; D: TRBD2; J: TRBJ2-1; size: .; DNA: TGTGCCAGCAACAATGGTTGGGCTAGCGGGAGGGAAAACAATGAGCAGTTCTTC; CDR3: CASNNGWASGRENNEQFF
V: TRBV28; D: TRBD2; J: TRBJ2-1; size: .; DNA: TGTGCCAGCAGTTCACCGGGACTAGCGGACAATGAGCAGTTCTTC; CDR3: CASSSPGLADNEQFF
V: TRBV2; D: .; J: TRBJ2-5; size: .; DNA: TGTGCCAGCAGCGGGGGTGGAGAGACCCAGTACTTC; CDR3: CASSGGGETQYF
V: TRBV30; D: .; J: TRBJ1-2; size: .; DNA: TGTGCCTGGAGGGCAGTAAATAACTATGGCTACACCTTC; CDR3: CAWRAVNNYGYTF
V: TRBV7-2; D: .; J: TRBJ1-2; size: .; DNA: TGTGCCAGCAGCTTTTATAATAACTATGGCTACACCTTC; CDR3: CASSFYNNYGYTF
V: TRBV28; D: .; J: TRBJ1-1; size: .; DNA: TGTGCCACCCGACAGGCCAACACTGAAGCTTTCTTT; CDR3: CATRQANTEAFF
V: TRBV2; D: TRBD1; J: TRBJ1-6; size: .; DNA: TGTGCCAGCAGCGTCGGGACAGGGGTCAATTCACCCCTCCACTTT; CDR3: CASSVGTGVNSPLHF
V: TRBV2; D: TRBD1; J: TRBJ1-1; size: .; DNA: TGTGCCAGCAGTCTAAGACAGGGAACACATGAAGCTTTCTTT; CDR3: CASSLRQGTHEAFF
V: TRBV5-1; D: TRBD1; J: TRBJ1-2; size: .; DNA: TGCGCCAGCAGCTTGGTCGAAGGGGGCGATGGCTACACCTTC; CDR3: CASSLVEGGDGYTF
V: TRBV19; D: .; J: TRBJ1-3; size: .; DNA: TGTGCCAGTAGCCGGGGGGCTGGAAACACCATATATTTT; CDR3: CASSRGAGNTIYF